This T cell receptor (beta chain) was sequenced during a study of CD8 T cells in ankylosing spondylitis. The CDR3 runs to 13 residues. After removal of 8 bases from V and 4 bases from J, the junction contained 4 bases not matched to a gene. Per germline, CDR1 LNHDA and CDR2 SQIVND (reference sequence). It was by quantitative 5'-RACE with molecular barcodes that TCR beta libraries were made. TCRdb re-derived calls from the 5' RACE reads in MiXCR, one entry per CDR3 protein. The sample holds almost 400,000 distinct CDR3 sequences, approximately 20% seen once. This clonotype was found a few times. Its antigen is undetermined. Findings and limits, study-wide: What seemed typical of ankylosing spondylitis blood was a TCR beta motif built from 7 or 8 highly homologous variants. CD8+ by phenotype, disease-linked clones were relatively rare in peripheral blood. Some of these motif variants have turned up before, in reports on reactive arthritis synovial fluid and blood.

This receptor was identified in a male donor with ankylosing spondylitis. Sequenced: blood, either unsorted or a sorted T cell fraction (not recorded which). V is TRBV19 and J is TRBJ1-4, with 7 positions matching TRBD1. The CDR3 sequence is CASRDSLNEKLFF. The CDR3 DNA reads TGTGCCAGTCGGGACAGCCTTAATGAAAAACTGTTTTTT.